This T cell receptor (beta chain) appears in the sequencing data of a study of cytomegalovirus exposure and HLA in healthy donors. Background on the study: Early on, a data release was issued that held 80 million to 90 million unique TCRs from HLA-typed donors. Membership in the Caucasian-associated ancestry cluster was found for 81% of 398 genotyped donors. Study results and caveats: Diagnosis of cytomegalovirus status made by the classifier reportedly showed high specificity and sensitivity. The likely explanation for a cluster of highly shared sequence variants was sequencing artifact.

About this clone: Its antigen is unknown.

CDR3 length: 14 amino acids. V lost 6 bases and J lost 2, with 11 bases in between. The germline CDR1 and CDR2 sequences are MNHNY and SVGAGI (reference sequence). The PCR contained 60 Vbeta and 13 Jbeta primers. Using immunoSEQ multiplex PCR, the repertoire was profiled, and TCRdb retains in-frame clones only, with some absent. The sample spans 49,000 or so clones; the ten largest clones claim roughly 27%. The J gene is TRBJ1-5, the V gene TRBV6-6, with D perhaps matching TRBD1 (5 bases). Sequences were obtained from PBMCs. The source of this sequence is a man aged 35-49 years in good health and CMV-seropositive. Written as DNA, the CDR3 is TGTGCCAGCAGGGGACCGGGAGGCAATCAGCCCCAGCATTTT. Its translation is CASRGPGGNQPQHF.